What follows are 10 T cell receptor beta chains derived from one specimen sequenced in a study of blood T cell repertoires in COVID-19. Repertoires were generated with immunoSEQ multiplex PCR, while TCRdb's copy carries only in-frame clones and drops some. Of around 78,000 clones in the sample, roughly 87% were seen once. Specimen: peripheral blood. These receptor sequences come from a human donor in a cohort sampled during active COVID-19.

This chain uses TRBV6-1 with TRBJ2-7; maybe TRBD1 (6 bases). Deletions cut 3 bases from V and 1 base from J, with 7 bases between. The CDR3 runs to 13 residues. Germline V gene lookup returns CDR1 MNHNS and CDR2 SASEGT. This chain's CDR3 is CASSEDRSYEQYF. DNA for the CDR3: TGTGCCAGCAGTGAGGACAGATCCTACGAGCAGTACTTC.

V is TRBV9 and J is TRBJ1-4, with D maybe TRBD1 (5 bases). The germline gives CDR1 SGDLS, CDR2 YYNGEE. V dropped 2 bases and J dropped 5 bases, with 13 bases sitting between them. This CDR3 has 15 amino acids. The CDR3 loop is CASSVLGTSNEKLFF. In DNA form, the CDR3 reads TGTGCCAGCAGCGTTCTCGGGACTTCGAATGAAAAACTGTTTTTT.

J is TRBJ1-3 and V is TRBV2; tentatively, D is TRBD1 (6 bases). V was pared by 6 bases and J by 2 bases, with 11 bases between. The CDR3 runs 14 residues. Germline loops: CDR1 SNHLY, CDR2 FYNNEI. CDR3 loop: CASRPQGPGNTIYF. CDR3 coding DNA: TGTGCCAGCAGGCCACAGGGCCCTGGAAACACCATATATTTT.

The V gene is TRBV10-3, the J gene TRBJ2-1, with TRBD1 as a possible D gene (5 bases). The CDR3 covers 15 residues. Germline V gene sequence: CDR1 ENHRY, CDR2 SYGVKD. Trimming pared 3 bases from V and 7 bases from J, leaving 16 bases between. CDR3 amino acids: CAISEGQGLRNEQFF. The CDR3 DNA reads TGTGCCATCAGTGAAGGCCAGGGTCTAAGAAATGAGCAGTTCTTC.

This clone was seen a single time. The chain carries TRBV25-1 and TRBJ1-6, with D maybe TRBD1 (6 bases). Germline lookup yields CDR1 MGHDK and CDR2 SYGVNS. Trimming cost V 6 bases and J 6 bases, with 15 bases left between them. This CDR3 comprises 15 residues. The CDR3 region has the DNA TGTGCCAGCAGGGGACACAGGGCCGGTAATTCACCCCTCCACTTT. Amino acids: CASRGHRAGNSPLHF.

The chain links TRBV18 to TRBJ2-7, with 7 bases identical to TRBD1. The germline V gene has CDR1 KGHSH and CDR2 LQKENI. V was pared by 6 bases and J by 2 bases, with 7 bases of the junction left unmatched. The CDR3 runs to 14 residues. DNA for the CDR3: TGTGCCAGCTCCGCCGGGACAGCCCCCTACGAGCAGTACTTC. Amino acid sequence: CASSAGTAPYEQYF.

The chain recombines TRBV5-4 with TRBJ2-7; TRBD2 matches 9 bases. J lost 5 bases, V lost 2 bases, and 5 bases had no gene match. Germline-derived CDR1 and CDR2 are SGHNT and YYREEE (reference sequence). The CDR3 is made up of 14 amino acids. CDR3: CASSFSGGTHEQYF. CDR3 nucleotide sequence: TGTGCCAGCAGCTTCAGCGGGGGGACCCACGAGCAGTACTTC.

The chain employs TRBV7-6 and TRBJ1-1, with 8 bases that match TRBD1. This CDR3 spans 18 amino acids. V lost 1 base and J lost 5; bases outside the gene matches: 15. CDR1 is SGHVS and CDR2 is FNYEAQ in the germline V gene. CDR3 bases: TGTGCCAGCAGCTTAGAAGGGGATGAGGAGACAGGGGTAACTGAAGCTTTCTTT. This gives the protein CASSLEGDEETGVTEAFF.

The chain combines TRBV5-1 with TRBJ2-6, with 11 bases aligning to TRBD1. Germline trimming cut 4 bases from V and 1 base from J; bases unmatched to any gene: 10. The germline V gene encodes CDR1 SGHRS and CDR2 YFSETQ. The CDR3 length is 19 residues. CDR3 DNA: TGCGCCAGCAGCCGGATCGGACAGGGGGCCTTATCTGGGGCCAACGTCCTGACTTTC. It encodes CASSRIGQGALSGANVLTF.

The CDR3 DNA reads as TGTGCCAGCAGCTTAGTATCGCAGGGGAATTCACCCCTCCACTTT. Translating it yields CASSLVSQGNSPLHF. The V gene is TRBV13, the J gene TRBJ1-6; tentatively, D is TRBD1 (6 bases). Germline CDR1 and CDR2: PRHDT and FYEKMQ (reference sequence). The germline V and J ends were trimmed by 1 base and 7 bases, with 11 bases remaining between them. CDR3 length: 15 residues. Full variable domain (outside the CDR3, taken from reference TRBV13 and TRBJ1-6): AAGVIQSPRHLIKEKRETATLKCYPIPRHDTVYWYQQGPGQDPQFLISFYEKMQSDKGSIPDRFSAQQFSDYHSELNMSSLELGDSALYFCASSLVSQGNSPLHFGNGTRLTVT.